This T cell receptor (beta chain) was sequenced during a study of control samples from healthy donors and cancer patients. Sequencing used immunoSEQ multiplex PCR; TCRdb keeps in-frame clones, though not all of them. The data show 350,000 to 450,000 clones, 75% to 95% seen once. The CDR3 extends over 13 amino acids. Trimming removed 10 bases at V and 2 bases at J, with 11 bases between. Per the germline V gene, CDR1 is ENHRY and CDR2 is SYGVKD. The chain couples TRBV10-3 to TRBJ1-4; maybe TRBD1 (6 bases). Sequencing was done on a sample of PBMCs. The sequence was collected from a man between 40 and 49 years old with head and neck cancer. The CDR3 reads CATRTETNEKLFF. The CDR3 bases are TGTGCCACGCGGACAGAGACTAATGAAAAACTGTTTTTT.